A selection of T cell receptor beta chains follows, all from one sample in a study of regulatory T cells in long-lasting Graves disease. From the multiplex PCR reads, TCRdb called clonotypes with MiXCR, one entry per CDR3 protein. The table records over 350,000 distinct CDR3 sequences, 15% of them present only once. These same records also appear under a second study, on T cells in Graves' hyperthyroidism and ophthalmopathy.

The input for sequencing was peripheral blood mononuclear cells (PBMCs), taken at new diagnosis, from a patient treated with antithyroid drugs. Receptor source: a woman aged 40 to 50 with Graves disease. Each CDR3 is given with its conserved first and last residue. D genes are given only for firm matches. Clone size is given for some rows only: seen once, a few or many times, or a class if the clone is expanded.

CDR3aa: CSANSAGPSSYNEQFF; CDR3nt: TGCAGTGCTAATTCCGCGGGCCCGAGCTCCTACAATGAGCAGTTCTTC; abundance: NA; d_gene: NA; v_gene: TRBV20-1; j_gene: TRBJ2-1
CDR3aa: CASSNSWGTDTQYF; CDR3nt: TGTGCCAGCTCGAACTCATGGGGCACAGATACGCAGTATTTT; abundance: NA; d_gene: NA; v_gene: TRBV12-3/TRBV12-4; j_gene: TRBJ2-3
CDR3aa: CASSLGRDRYNEQFF; CDR3nt: TGTGCCAGCAGTTTAGGGCGGGATCGGTACAATGAGCAGTTCTTC; abundance: many; d_gene: NA; v_gene: TRBV28; j_gene: TRBJ2-1
CDR3aa: CASSITSDSSYEQYF; CDR3nt: TGTGCCAGTAGTATCACTAGCGACAGCTCCTACGAGCAGTACTTC; abundance: many; d_gene: TRBD2; v_gene: TRBV19; j_gene: TRBJ2-7
CDR3aa: CATTSGSNEQFF; CDR3nt: TGTGCCACGACTAGCGGGAGTAATGAGCAGTTCTTC; abundance: many; d_gene: TRBD2; v_gene: TRBV27; j_gene: TRBJ2-1
CDR3aa: CASSSGGTGAFF; CDR3nt: TGTGCCAGCTCGTCTGGGGGCACTGGAGCTTTCTTT; abundance: NA; d_gene: NA; v_gene: TRBV18; j_gene: TRBJ1-1
CDR3aa: CASSVMENTEAFF; CDR3nt: TGTGCCAGCAGCGTAATGGAGAACACTGAAGCTTTCTTT; abundance: few; d_gene: NA; v_gene: TRBV9; j_gene: TRBJ1-1
CDR3aa: CASSFPGQGEGGYTF; CDR3nt: TGTGCCAGCAGTTTCCCGGGACAGGGGGAGGGTGGCTACACCTTC; abundance: many; d_gene: TRBD1; v_gene: TRBV12-3/TRBV12-4; j_gene: TRBJ1-2
CDR3aa: CASSLRVEQFF; CDR3nt: TGTGCCAGCAGCCTGAGGGTTGAGCAGTTCTTC; abundance: many; d_gene: NA; v_gene: TRBV7-8; j_gene: TRBJ2-1
CDR3aa: CASSLGTGVLTQYF; CDR3nt: TGTGCCAGCAGTTTAGGGACAGGGGTTCTCACGCAGTATTTT; abundance: many; d_gene: TRBD1; v_gene: TRBV12-3/TRBV12-4; j_gene: TRBJ2-3
CDR3aa: CASSTPGTRLNEQFF; CDR3nt: TGTGCCAGCAGCACACCCGGGACTCGCTTAAATGAGCAGTTCTTC; abundance: many; d_gene: NA; v_gene: TRBV7-9; j_gene: TRBJ2-1
CDR3aa: CATSREPGGLAAYEQYF; CDR3nt: TGTGCCACCAGCCGGGAACCCGGGGGGCTAGCGGCATACGAGCAGTACTTC; abundance: NA; d_gene: NA; v_gene: TRBV15; j_gene: TRBJ2-7
CDR3aa: CAWSEGSYGYTF; CDR3nt: TGTGCCTGGAGTGAGGGGTCGTATGGCTACACCTTC; abundance: many; d_gene: NA; v_gene: TRBV30; j_gene: TRBJ1-2
CDR3aa: CATSPRTGIETQYF; CDR3nt: TGTGCCACCTCCCCCCGGACAGGGATAGAGACCCAGTACTTC; abundance: many; d_gene: TRBD1; v_gene: TRBV6-1; j_gene: TRBJ2-5
CDR3aa: CASSLRQRTTQETQYF; CDR3nt: TGTGCCAGCTCACTCAGACAGAGAACTACCCAAGAGACCCAGTACTTC; abundance: many; d_gene: NA; v_gene: TRBV18; j_gene: TRBJ2-5
CDR3aa: CASSPAGRLNQPQHF; CDR3nt: TGTGCCAGCTCACCAGCAGGGAGACTCAATCAGCCCCAGCATTTT; abundance: NA; d_gene: NA; v_gene: TRBV18; j_gene: TRBJ1-5
CDR3aa: CASSPGLAGVNEQYF; CDR3nt: TGTGCCAGCAGTCCCGGACTAGCCGGAGTCAACGAGCAGTACTTC; abundance: many; d_gene: TRBD2; v_gene: TRBV12-3/TRBV12-4; j_gene: TRBJ2-7
CDR3aa: CAISESNYRGNYGYTF; CDR3nt: TGTGCCATCAGTGAGTCAAATTACAGGGGAAACTATGGCTACACCTTC; abundance: NA; d_gene: TRBD1; v_gene: TRBV10-3; j_gene: TRBJ1-2
CDR3aa: CASSLSGTDKNIQYF; CDR3nt: TGTGCCAGCAGCTTATCCGGGACAGACAAAAACATTCAGTACTTC; abundance: NA; d_gene: TRBD1; v_gene: TRBV7-3; j_gene: TRBJ2-4
CDR3aa: CASSYNRGVEETYEQYF; CDR3nt: TGTGCCAGCAGTTACAATAGGGGAGTAGAAGAGACCTACGAGCAGTACTTC; abundance: many; d_gene: NA; v_gene: TRBV6-5; j_gene: TRBJ2-7
CDR3aa: CSGGLADTDTQYF; CDR3nt: TGCAGCGGTGGACTAGCGGACACAGATACGCAGTATTTT; abundance: few; d_gene: TRBD2; v_gene: TRBV29-1; j_gene: TRBJ2-3
CDR3aa: CASSLTQGPYNEQFF; CDR3nt: TGTGCCAGCAGCTTAACTCAGGGCCCCTACAATGAGCAGTTCTTC; abundance: many; d_gene: NA; v_gene: TRBV7-3; j_gene: TRBJ2-1
CDR3aa: CASSLASGRKGNEQFF; CDR3nt: TGTGCCAGCAGCTTAGCTAGCGGGAGGAAGGGCAATGAGCAGTTCTTC; abundance: many; d_gene: TRBD2; v_gene: TRBV11-2; j_gene: TRBJ2-1
CDR3aa: CASSLNDRVGGYTF; CDR3nt: TGTGCCAGCAGCCTAAACGACAGGGTGGGTGGCTACACCTTC; abundance: many; d_gene: TRBD1; v_gene: TRBV12-3/TRBV12-4; j_gene: TRBJ1-2
CDR3aa: CASSLFGRVSTDTQYF; CDR3nt: TGTGCCAGCAGTTTATTTGGTAGAGTTAGCACAGATACGCAGTATTTT; abundance: many; d_gene: NA; v_gene: TRBV27; j_gene: TRBJ2-3
CDR3aa: CASSPSLASGSVDEQFF; CDR3nt: TGTGCCAGCAGCCCTAGTTTGGCCAGCGGGAGTGTCGATGAGCAGTTCTTC; abundance: few; d_gene: TRBD2; v_gene: TRBV11-2; j_gene: TRBJ2-1
CDR3aa: CASGPDGMTYEQYF; CDR3nt: TGCGCCAGCGGACCAGACGGGATGACCTACGAGCAGTACTTC; abundance: NA; d_gene: NA; v_gene: TRBV5-1; j_gene: TRBJ2-7
CDR3aa: CASRTTGTSFPGELFF; CDR3nt: TGTGCCAGCAGGACGACCGGGACTAGCTTCCCCGGGGAGCTGTTTTTT; abundance: many; d_gene: TRBD2; v_gene: TRBV6-1; j_gene: TRBJ2-2
CDR3aa: CASSSSGGFAETQYF; CDR3nt: TGTGCCAGCAGTTCTTCCGGGGGATTCGCAGAGACCCAGTACTTC; abundance: many; d_gene: NA; v_gene: TRBV28; j_gene: TRBJ2-5
CDR3aa: CASSYPIRGGGNTGELFF; CDR3nt: TGTGCCAGCAGTTACCCCATCCGGGGAGGGGGGAACACCGGGGAGCTGTTTTTT; abundance: NA; d_gene: NA; v_gene: TRBV6-2/TRBV6-3; j_gene: TRBJ2-2
CDR3aa: CAIKGEIGEQYF; CDR3nt: TGTGCCATCAAGGGGGAAATTGGCGAGCAGTACTTC; abundance: NA; d_gene: NA; v_gene: TRBV10-3; j_gene: TRBJ2-7
CDR3aa: CASSLGAGANVLTF; CDR3nt: TGTGCCAGCAGCTTGGGGGCTGGGGCCAACGTCCTGACTTTC; abundance: many; d_gene: NA; v_gene: TRBV7-9; j_gene: TRBJ2-6
CDR3aa: CASSPSGDSTNEKLFF; CDR3nt: TGCGCCAGCAGCCCCTCGGGAGACTCAACTAATGAAAAACTGTTTTTT; abundance: many; d_gene: NA; v_gene: TRBV5-1; j_gene: TRBJ1-4
CDR3aa: CASSEYPRTWGLNTEAFF; CDR3nt: TGTGCCAGCAGTGAGTACCCAAGGACTTGGGGCTTGAACACTGAAGCTTTCTTT; abundance: many; d_gene: NA; v_gene: TRBV27; j_gene: TRBJ1-1
CDR3aa: CASTLGRNTEAFF; CDR3nt: TGTGCCAGCACCTTAGGACGGAACACTGAAGCTTTCTTT; abundance: many; d_gene: NA; v_gene: TRBV6-1; j_gene: TRBJ1-1
CDR3aa: CSARLGQRLLSGSYEQYF; CDR3nt: TGCAGTGCTAGATTGGGACAGAGACTACTTAGCGGGAGCTACGAGCAGTACTTC; abundance: many; d_gene: TRBD2; v_gene: TRBV20-1; j_gene: TRBJ2-7
CDR3aa: CASSQDGRQGGSTEAFF; CDR3nt: TGTGCCAGCAGCCAAGATGGACGACAGGGGGGAAGCACTGAAGCTTTCTTT; abundance: NA; d_gene: TRBD1; v_gene: TRBV3-1; j_gene: TRBJ1-1
CDR3aa: CSANKGAPETQYF; CDR3nt: TGCAGTGCAAATAAGGGCGCTCCGGAGACCCAGTACTTC; abundance: few; d_gene: NA; v_gene: TRBV20-1; j_gene: TRBJ2-5
CDR3aa: CASQWGEGFINEQFF; CDR3nt: TGTGCCAGCCAATGGGGGGAGGGTTTTATCAATGAGCAGTTCTTC; abundance: once; d_gene: TRBD2; v_gene: TRBV5-6; j_gene: TRBJ2-1
CDR3aa: CASSQGDHSYEQYF; CDR3nt: TGTGCCAGCAGCCAGGGGGACCACTCTTACGAGCAGTACTTC; abundance: few; d_gene: NA; v_gene: TRBV3-1; j_gene: TRBJ2-7
CDR3aa: CASSIVENRGFFGYTF; CDR3nt: TGTGCCAGTAGTATTGTCGAGAACAGGGGGTTCTTTGGCTACACCTTC; abundance: few; d_gene: TRBD1; v_gene: TRBV19; j_gene: TRBJ1-2
CDR3aa: CASSPGLLGSGANVLTF; CDR3nt: TGCGCCAGCAGCCCAGGCCTCCTAGGCTCTGGGGCCAACGTCCTGACTTTC; abundance: NA; d_gene: NA; v_gene: TRBV4-1; j_gene: TRBJ2-6
CDR3aa: CASSSGNLGAETQYF; CDR3nt: TGTGCCAGCAGCTCCGGGAATCTCGGGGCAGAGACCCAGTACTTC; abundance: many; d_gene: NA; v_gene: TRBV7-2; j_gene: TRBJ2-5
CDR3aa: CATRVSAYEQYF; CDR3nt: TGTGCCACCAGGGTTTCGGCCTACGAGCAGTACTTC; abundance: NA; d_gene: NA; v_gene: TRBV2; j_gene: TRBJ2-7
CDR3aa: CASSSQGLQETQYF; CDR3nt: TGTGCCAGCAGCTCCCAGGGATTACAAGAGACCCAGTACTTC; abundance: NA; d_gene: NA; v_gene: TRBV7-9; j_gene: TRBJ2-5
CDR3aa: CASSFVLVEETQYF; CDR3nt: TGCGCCAGCAGCTTTGTCCTAGTCGAAGAGACCCAGTACTTC; abundance: NA; d_gene: NA; v_gene: TRBV5-1; j_gene: TRBJ2-5
CDR3aa: CASSPGHQQFF; CDR3nt: TGTGCCAGTAGCCCGGGACATCAGCAGTTCTTC; abundance: NA; d_gene: NA; v_gene: TRBV19; j_gene: TRBJ2-1
CDR3aa: CASSERQVRLYNEQFF; CDR3nt: TGTGCCAGCAGTGAACGACAGGTCCGGCTGTATAATGAGCAGTTCTTC; abundance: many; d_gene: NA; v_gene: TRBV6-2/TRBV6-3; j_gene: TRBJ2-1
CDR3aa: CASSLGSFEQYF; CDR3nt: TGTGCCAGCAGCTTGGGGAGTTTCGAGCAGTACTTC; abundance: few; d_gene: NA; v_gene: TRBV5-6; j_gene: TRBJ2-7
CDR3aa: CAWSVNTGELFF; CDR3nt: TGTGCCTGGAGCGTAAACACCGGGGAGCTGTTTTTT; abundance: many; d_gene: NA; v_gene: TRBV30; j_gene: TRBJ2-2
CDR3aa: CASSLRDEQFF; CDR3nt: TGTGCCAGCAGCCTCAGGGATGAGCAGTTCTTC; abundance: many; d_gene: NA; v_gene: TRBV12-3/TRBV12-4; j_gene: TRBJ2-1
CDR3aa: CASSQGQQGNEQFF; CDR3nt: TGTGCCAGCAGCCAAGGTCAACAGGGAAATGAGCAGTTCTTC; abundance: many; d_gene: NA; v_gene: TRBV3-1; j_gene: TRBJ2-1
CDR3aa: CASSLGGAANTGELFF; CDR3nt: TGTGCCAGCAGCTTAGGTGGGGCAGCGAACACCGGGGAGCTGTTTTTT; abundance: NA; d_gene: NA; v_gene: TRBV11-3; j_gene: TRBJ2-2
CDR3aa: CASHVDRAEWETQYF; CDR3nt: TGTGCCAGCCACGTCGACAGGGCGGAGTGGGAGACCCAGTACTTC; abundance: many; d_gene: TRBD1; v_gene: TRBV28; j_gene: TRBJ2-5
CDR3aa: CAWSVGAEQPQHF; CDR3nt: TGTGCCTGGAGTGTTGGGGCGGAACAGCCCCAGCATTTT; abundance: few; d_gene: NA; v_gene: TRBV30; j_gene: TRBJ1-5
CDR3aa: CASSATGTGRNTQYF; CDR3nt: TGTGCCAGCAGTGCTACCGGGACAGGGAGGAATACGCAGTATTTT; abundance: many; d_gene: TRBD1; v_gene: TRBV28; j_gene: TRBJ2-3
CDR3aa: CASSLGLALNTGELFF; CDR3nt: TGTGCCAGCAGCTTGGGACTAGCGCTTAACACCGGGGAGCTGTTTTTT; abundance: many; d_gene: TRBD2; v_gene: TRBV5-4; j_gene: TRBJ2-2